This paragraph covers one TCR beta chain sequence. This CDR3 has 14 amino acids. CDR1 is LGHNA and CDR2 is YNFKEQ in the germline V gene. V was pared by 0 bases and J by 5 bases, with 10 bases between. The data originate from a study of cytomegalovirus exposure and HLA in healthy donors. Background on the study: The approximately 660 first-cohort repertoires shared a platform with the roughly 110 validation repertoires, as reported in a later analysis.

TCRdb's copy holds only in-frame clones and misses some; the assay was immunoSEQ multiplex PCR. The data contain approximately 71,000 clones, 94% of them singletons. The chain carries TRBV4-2 and TRBJ2-5; D is uncertain. This TCR came from a woman between 18 and 29 years old in good health and CMV-seronegative. Sequenced sample: PBMCs. The CDR3 DNA follows: TGTGCCAGCAGCCAAGAGACTGGCCGGGAGACCCAGTACTTC. Translating gives CASSQETGRETQYF.